This T cell receptor beta chain emerged from a study of identical twins. A note on this clonotype: Its antigen is not known.

Trimming cost V 5 bases and J 0 bases; bases outside gene matches: 7. The CDR3 sequence is 16 residues long. The germline gives CDR1 SNHLY, CDR2 FYNNEI. TCRdb independently ran MiXCR on the 5' RACE reads; one entry per CDR3 protein. Of 1.5 million to 2 million distinct CDR3 sequences listed, less than 40% were seen once; the top ten hold around 0.3%. The study, taken as a whole, reports: Modeled out-of-frame TCR alpha sharing in monozygotic twins fell below observed levels. Cord blood beta clonotypes present at high abundance carried fewer insertions; no such pattern appeared in memory repertoires. Out-of-frame alpha sequences common to twins were enriched for low generation probability. Without tracking the same donors, conclusions rested on cross-sectional statistical analysis.

Sequenced material: cord blood. The chain has TRBV2 and TRBJ2-3, with 8 positions matching TRBD2. This clonotype originated in a newborn girl in good health. CDR3 sequence reads: CASSSLTSASTDTQYF. CDR3 sequence (DNA): TGTGCCAGCAGTTCCCTGACTAGCGCGAGCACAGATACGCAGTATTTT.